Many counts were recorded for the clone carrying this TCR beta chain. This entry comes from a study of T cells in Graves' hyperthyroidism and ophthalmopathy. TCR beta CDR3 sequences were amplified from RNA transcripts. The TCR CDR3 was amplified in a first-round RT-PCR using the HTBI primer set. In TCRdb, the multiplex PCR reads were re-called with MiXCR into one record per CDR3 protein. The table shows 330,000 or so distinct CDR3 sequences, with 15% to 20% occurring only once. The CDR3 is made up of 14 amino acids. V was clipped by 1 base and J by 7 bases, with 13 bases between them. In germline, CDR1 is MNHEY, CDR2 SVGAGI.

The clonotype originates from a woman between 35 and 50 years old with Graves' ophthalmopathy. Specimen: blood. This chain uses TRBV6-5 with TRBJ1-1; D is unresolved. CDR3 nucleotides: TGTGCCAGCAGTTACTACCCCGGACTATATGAAGCTTTCTTT. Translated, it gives CASSYYPGLYEAFF.